The T cell receptor beta chain under discussion was sequenced for a study of shared clonotypes between healthy human individuals. For this clone: Its antigen is not known.

Study-wide results and caveats: The study sampled only blood, and tissue repertoires likely differ.

Generated by immunoSEQ multiplex PCR, the TCRdb table keeps only in-frame clones and is missing some. In the table there are a few hundred thousand clones, roughly 84% of which are singletons. CD8 memory merged CD45RO+ cells and CCR7-negative CD45RA+ TemRA cells into one population. The sequence came from a man between 18 and 35 years old in good health. Sample: memory CD8+ T cells sorted from blood. Subset reported: CD45RO+ cells pooled with CCR7-negative TemRA cells.

The CDR3: CASSQTRALGDTQYF. As DNA, the CDR3 is TGTGCCAGCAGCCAAACCCGGGCCCTTGGGGATACGCAGTATTTT. V gene TRBV4-2 combines with J gene TRBJ2-3, with D hard to call. This CDR3 contains 15 residues. Germline V lookup: CDR1 LGHNA, CDR2 YNFKEQ. Between the trimmed V and J ends, which lost 2 bases and 6 bases, there was a span of 15 bases.